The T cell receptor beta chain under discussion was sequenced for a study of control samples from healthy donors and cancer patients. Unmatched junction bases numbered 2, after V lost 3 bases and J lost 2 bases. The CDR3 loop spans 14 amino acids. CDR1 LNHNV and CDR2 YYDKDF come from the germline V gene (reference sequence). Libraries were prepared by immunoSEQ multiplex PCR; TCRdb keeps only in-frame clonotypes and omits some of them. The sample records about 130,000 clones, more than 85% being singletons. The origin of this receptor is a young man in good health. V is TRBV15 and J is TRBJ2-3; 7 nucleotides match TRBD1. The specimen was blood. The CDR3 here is CATSSGTDTDTQYF. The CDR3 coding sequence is TGTGCCACCAGCAGTGGGACAGACACAGATACGCAGTATTTT. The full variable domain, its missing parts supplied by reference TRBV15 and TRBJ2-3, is DAMVIQNPRYQVTQFGKPVTLSCSQTLNHNVMYWYQQKSSQAPKLLFHYYDKDFNNEADTPDNFQSRRPNTSFCFLDIRSPGLGDTAMYLCATSSGTDTDTQYFGPGTRLTVL.